The 13 T cell receptor beta chains reported below all come from one sample, sequenced in a study of blood T cell repertoires in COVID-19. Clones were sequenced by immunoSEQ multiplex PCR, and TCRdb holds only the in-frame ones, with some missing. The table includes 200,000 to 250,000 clones, approximately 78% detected once. Sequencing was done on a sample of peripheral blood. The origin of the receptors is a woman of 80 years or more with COVID-19, enrolled during active disease.

V is TRBV4-3 and J is TRBJ1-5; maybe TRBD1 (6 bases). The CDR3 is 13 residues long. With 0 bases removed from V and 7 bases from J, the gap between germline ends came to 7 bases. CDR1 and CDR2 from the germline V gene are LGHNA and YSLEER. CDR3 nucleotides: TGCGCCAGCAGCCAAGAACAGGGACAGCCCCAGCATTTT. Translation: CASSQEQGQPQHF.

The chain couples TRBV7-3 to TRBJ1-1; D is unresolved. V lost 2 bases and J 1 base, leaving 11 bases between the germline ends. The CDR3 is 15 residues long. Germline CDR1 is SGHTA and CDR2 is FQGTGA. DNA of the CDR3: TGTGCCAGCAGCTTACGGGGTATTACGAACACTGAAGCTTTCTTT. Its translation is CASSLRGITNTEAFF.

The chain employs TRBV6-2 or TRBV6-3 and TRBJ2-1, with D possibly matching TRBD2 (5 bases). V gave up 5 bases and J gave up 5 bases, with 16 bases separating them. Germline loops: CDR1 MNHEY, CDR2 SVGEGT. This CDR3 has 15 amino acids. CDR3 residues: CASSPASRQNNEQFF. The CDR3, as DNA: TGTGCCAGCAGTCCAGCTAGCCGGCAAAACAATGAGCAGTTCTTC.

This chain links TRBV7-2 with TRBJ2-2; D is unresolved. Germline assignment: CDR1 SGHTA and CDR2 FQGNSA. There are 12 residues in the CDR3. V was pared by 5 bases and J by 6 bases, with 7 bases between. The CDR3 is CASSRSAGELFF. Written as DNA, the CDR3 is TGTGCCAGCAGCCGGAGCGCCGGGGAGCTGTTTTTT.

This sequence joins TRBV10-3 and TRBJ1-2; D not resolved. The CDR3 is 13 residues long. Germline values: CDR1 ENHRY, CDR2 SYGVKD. Trimming took off 6 bases at V and 2 bases at J, with 10 bases between the two ends. CDR3 sequence (DNA): TGTGCCATCAGCCCCACTAAGAACTATGGCTACACCTTC. Protein sequence: CAISPTKNYGYTF.

This clone appeared once. V usage is TRBV19 and J usage is TRBJ2-7, with 8 bases aligning to TRBD1. This CDR3 has 13 amino acids. V trimming: 8 bases; J trimming: 4 bases; junction bases outside the gene matches: 7. Germline V gene data show CDR1 as LNHDA and CDR2 as SQIVND (reference sequence). The CDR3 region is CASADRGRYEQYF. CDR3 bases: TGTGCCAGTGCCGACAGGGGAAGATACGAGCAGTACTTC.

Of note for this clone: A junction end diverges from the germline sequence, so it may reflect a read error. The J gene is TRBJ1-2, the V gene TRBV3-1 (or the pseudogene TRBV3-2); D not certain. The CDR3 runs 14 residues. Germline assignment: CDR1 LGHDT and CDR2 YNNKEL (reference sequence). CDR3 region: CASSQEVSGDGHTF. In DNA, the CDR3 is TGTGCCAGCAGCCAAGAGGTATCCGGGGATGGCCACACCTTC.

The chain is built from TRBV6-5 and TRBJ1-2; D is ambiguous. This CDR3 spans 13 amino acids. With 6 bases removed from V and 8 bases from J, the gap between germline ends came to 16 bases. The V gene's germline CDR1 is MNHEY and CDR2 SVGAGI. The CDR3 bases are TGTGCCAGCAGCCTCCTGGGCCTACCCGGCTACACCTTC. Translating gives CASSLLGLPGYTF.

The rearrangement uses TRBV6-6 and TRBJ1-3, with no clear D. The V gene's germline CDR1 is MNHNY and CDR2 SVGAGI (reference sequence). The germline V and J ends were trimmed by 6 bases and 4 bases, with 13 bases remaining between them. This CDR3 has 14 amino acids. The CDR3 reads CASSPSGGGNTIYF. CDR3 nucleotides: TGTGCCAGCAGCCCAAGCGGAGGGGGAAACACCATATATTTT.

The V gene is TRBV11-2, the J gene TRBJ2-4; possibly TRBD1 for D (6 bases). V was pared by 0 bases and J by 7 bases, with 16 bases between. Germline CDR1 SGHAT, CDR2 FQNNGV. The length of the CDR3 is 16 residues. CDR3 in DNA: TGTGCCAGCAGCTTAGAGACAGGAAGACAAGGGAACATTCAGTACTTC. Translating gives CASSLETGRQGNIQYF. Full variable domain (rest looked up from reference TRBV11-2 and TRBJ2-4): EAGVAQSPRYKIIEKRQSVAFWCNPISGHATLYWYQQILGQGPKLLIQFQNNGVVDDSQLPKDRFSAERLKGVDSTLKIQPAKLEDSAVYLCASSLETGRQGNIQYFGAGTRLSVL.

This chain links TRBV5-5 with TRBJ2-1; TRBD2 matches 11 bases. V gave up 4 bases and J gave up 9 bases; unmatched junction bases: 15. The CDR3 sequence is 17 residues long. CDR1 and CDR2 from the germline V gene are SGHKS and YYEKEE (reference sequence). The CDR3 DNA is TGTGCCAGCAGCCCCCGACTAGCGGGACTTCGGGGGGGTGAGCAGTTCTTC. Translating gives CASSPRLAGLRGGEQFF.

The CDR3 region is CASGGQATLYGYTF. CDR3 DNA: TGTGCCAGCGGTGGACAGGCTACCTTATATGGCTACACCTTC. V gene TRBV4-2 combines with J gene TRBJ1-2; TRBD1 matches at 7 bases. Germline V gene lookup returns CDR1 LGHNA and CDR2 YNFKEQ. V dropped 8 bases and J dropped 5; count of bases not matched to a gene: 11. This CDR3 region has 14 residues.

The chain recombines TRBV24-1 with TRBJ2-1, with TRBD2 matching 7 bases. Trimming cost V 6 bases and J 0 bases; bases outside gene matches: 4. The CDR3 is 15 residues long. CDR1 and CDR2 from the germline V gene are KGHDR and SFDVKD. The DNA for the CDR3 is TGTGCCACCAGTCGAGCGGGAAGCTCCTACAATGAGCAGTTCTTC. Its protein is CATSRAGSSYNEQFF.